This is a list of T cell receptor beta chains from one sample in a study of T cell changes during pregnancy in multiple sclerosis. Repertoires were generated with immunoSEQ multiplex PCR, while TCRdb's copy carries only in-frame clones and drops some. The data contain about 93,000 clones, approximately 92% of them singletons. Sequenced material: peripheral blood, taken after pregnancy. The source of these receptors is a female donor with multiple sclerosis, enrolled in a pregnancy study. Both conserved end residues are part of each CDR3. D genes are given only for firm matches. Clone sizes are given selectively: once, few, many, or a class where the clone is expanded.

>TRBJ2-2|TRBD2|TRBV11-3|-
CASGRLAGNTGELFF
TGTGCCAGCGGCAGACTAGCGGGGAACACCGGGGAGCTGTTTTTT
>TRBJ2-5|-|TRBV5-1|-
CASSLLQEETQYF
TGCGCCAGCAGCTTGCTACAGGAAGAGACCCAGTACTTC
>TRBJ1-4|TRBD1|TRBV6-5|once
CASSGLTGGSEKLFF
TGTGCCAGCAGTGGGCTAACAGGGGGGAGTGAAAAACTGTTTTTT
>TRBJ2-7|-|TRBV30|-
CAFDQGSYEQYF
TGTGCCTTCGACCAGGGATCCTACGAGCAGTACTTC
>TRBJ1-3|-|TRBV11-2|few
CASSLETPTIYF
TGTGCCAGCAGCTTAGAGACTCCCACCATATATTTT
>TRBJ1-2|-|TRBV10-1|-
CASPLQVQDYGYTF
TGCGCCAGCCCTCTACAGGTTCAAGACTATGGCTACACCTTC
>TRBJ2-7|TRBD1|TRBV5-4|-
CASSPEDRLYEQYF
TGTGCCAGCAGCCCTGAGGACAGGTTATACGAGCAGTACTTC
>TRBJ2-1|TRBD2|TRBV7-9|-
CASSLRAFAGLMQDNEQFF
TGTGCCAGCAGCTTAAGGGCCTTTGCGGGACTAATGCAGGACAATGAGCAGTTCTTC
>TRBJ1-5|-|TRBV28|-
CASSLSGFQPQHF
TGTGCCAGCAGTTTATCAGGATTTCAGCCCCAGCATTTT
>TRBJ1-1|-|TRBV7-6|-
CASSSPENTEAFF
TGTGCCAGCAGCTCTCCAGAGAACACTGAAGCTTTCTTT
>TRBJ1-4|-|TRBV7-2|-
CAVSSPGEEKLFF
TGTGCCGTGAGCAGTCCGGGGGAGGAAAAACTGTTTTTT
>TRBJ1-1|-|TRBV9|-
CASSVVRGGMNTEAFF
TGTGCCAGCAGCGTAGTTCGGGGGGGGATGAACACTGAAGCTTTCTTT
>TRBJ2-7|TRBD2|TRBV19|once
CASRSTGTSGGVYEQYF
TGTGCCAGTAGGAGCACCGGGACTAGCGGAGGGGTCTACGAGCAGTACTTC
>TRBJ1-3|-|TRBV2|-
CASLEDTGNTIYF
TGTGCCAGCCTCGAGGATACCGGAAACACCATATATTTT
>TRBJ1-4|-|TRBV5-1|-
CASSFSATNEKLFF
TGCGCCAGCAGCTTTTCCGCAACTAATGAAAAACTGTTTTTT
>TRBJ1-4|-|TRBV19|-
CAVSGEVDEKLFF
TGTGCCGTGTCGGGGGAGGTAGATGAAAAACTGTTTTTT